One and the same sample provided the 17 T cell receptor beta chains below, sequenced in a study of T cell repertoires in cytomegalovirus infection. TCRdb fed the reads into MiXCR, producing one record per CDR3 protein. The sample shows under 250,000 distinct CDR3 sequences, 10% to 15% of them seen only once. Sequencing input: PBMCs. The receptors stem from a human donor in good health (CMV status not recorded). Some clones in this sample may be carry-over from other donors' samples.

This clonotype was recorded many times. The rearrangement joins TRBV5-5 to TRBJ2-7; 9 bases are a match to TRBD1. The CDR3 is 15 amino acids. CDR1 is SGHKS and CDR2 is YYEKEE in the germline V gene (reference sequence). J gave up 4 bases and V 1 base, and 6 bases lay outside the gene matches. The CDR3 DNA follows: TGTGCCAGCAGCTTGACAGGGGACAGGGAATACGAGCAGTACTTC. Protein sequence: CASSLTGDREYEQYF.

This clonotype was detected ten times or more. J is TRBJ2-1 and V is TRBV7-9, with TRBD2 identical over 12 bases. The germline CDR1 and CDR2 sequences are SEHNR and FQNEAQ (reference sequence). The CDR3 consists of 17 residues. J gave up 7 bases and V 4 bases, and 11 bases lay outside the gene matches. CDR3 loop: CASSSGLAGPIVNEQFF. CDR3 DNA: TGTGCCAGCAGCTCGGGACTAGCGGGCCCAATTGTGAATGAGCAGTTCTTC. Full variable domain (rest looked up from reference TRBV7-9 and TRBJ2-1): DTGVSQNPRHKITKRGQNVTFRCDPISEHNRLYWYRQTLGQGPEFLTYFQNEAQLEKSRLLSDRFSAERPKGSFSTLEIQRTEQGDSAMYLCASSSGLAGPIVNEQFFGPGTRLTVL.

This clonotype was counted at least ten times. CDR3: CASSSGTGEETQYF. CDR3 DNA sequence: TGTGCCAGCAGTTCCGGGACAGGAGAAGAGACCCAGTACTTC. V and J are TRBV6-2 or TRBV6-3 and TRBJ2-5; TRBD1 aligns across 8 bases. This CDR3 contains 14 residues. Germline V gives CDR1 MNHEY, CDR2 SVGEGT. V lost 4 bases and J lost 3; bases outside the gene matches: 4.

The CDR3 here is CASSLTGGSKTEAFF. DNA of the CDR3: TGTGCCAGCAGTTTAACGGGGGGTTCGAAAACTGAAGCTTTCTTT. This chain joins TRBV27 and TRBJ1-1; maybe TRBD1 (5 bases). CDR1 and CDR2 (germline): MNHEY, SMNVEV (reference sequence). This CDR3 has 15 residues. V was clipped by 2 bases and J by 5 bases, with 15 bases between them.

The V and J genes are TRBV3-1 and TRBJ2-2; 8 bases map to TRBD2. The germline V gene encodes CDR1 LGHDT and CDR2 YNNKEL (reference sequence). This CDR3 comprises 18 residues. The junction had 10 bases not matched to a gene; V was cut back by 4 bases and J by 0 bases. The CDR3 loop is CASSPRLIAGSNTGELFF. CDR3 nucleotides: TGTGCCAGCAGCCCCCGGTTGATAGCGGGATCGAACACCGGGGAGCTGTTTTTT.

As to this clonotype: It may be a read error: a sequence one base away is much more abundant. The chain carries TRBV12-3 or TRBV12-4 and TRBJ2-3; D perhaps matches TRBD2 (6 bases). Trimming removed 6 bases at V and 4 bases at J, with 8 bases between. The CDR3 sequence is 12 residues long. The CDR3 DNA follows: TGTGCCAGCAGCCGGGGGTCAGATACGCAGTATTTT. Translated, it gives CASSRGSDTQYF.

This clonotype was detected many times. V and J are TRBV4-1 and TRBJ1-1, with D unclear. Trimming stripped 0 bases from V and 0 bases from J, with 11 bases between. This CDR3 region has 16 residues. Germline CDR1 MGHRA, CDR2 YSYEKL. CDR3 protein: CASSQDRTNLNTEAFF. CDR3 bases: TGCGCCAGCAGCCAAGATCGGACCAACCTGAACACTGAAGCTTTCTTT.

This sequence joins TRBV19 and TRBJ1-5; the D is unclear. Germline V gene data show CDR1 as LNHDA and CDR2 as SQIVND (reference sequence). Trimming removed 3 bases at V and 5 bases at J, with 11 bases between. The CDR3 spans 14 residues. CDR3 amino acids: CASSISTNDQPQHF. DNA for the CDR3: TGTGCCAGTAGTATCTCTACCAATGATCAGCCCCAGCATTTT.

This clonotype was seen ten or more times. The chain combines TRBV7-2 with TRBJ2-7; no clear D. Trimming cost V 5 bases and J 2 bases, with 10 bases left between them. Germline CDR1 and CDR2: SGHTA and FQGNSA. The CDR3 length is 13 residues. The CDR3 DNA reads as TGTGCCAGCAGCCAAAGCGAGACCTACGAGCAGTACTTC. Encoded protein: CASSQSETYEQYF.

This clonotype has ten or more counts. The chain is built from TRBV6-2 or TRBV6-3 and TRBJ1-5; 7 nucleotides match TRBD1. The CDR3 has 14 amino acids. V was clipped by 4 bases and J by 3 bases; unmatched bases: 3. Germline values: CDR1 MNHEY, CDR2 SVGEGT. Written as DNA, the CDR3 is TGTGCCAGCAGTTCCGGACAGGTCAATCAGCCCCAGCATTTT. Its protein is CASSSGQVNQPQHF.

This clonotype has at least ten counts. V is TRBV7-2 and J is TRBJ2-3; 9 bases agree with TRBD2. CDR3 length equals 15 residues. Germline V gene lookup returns CDR1 SGHTA and CDR2 FQGNSA. Trimming removed 4 bases from V and 5 bases from J; junction bases left unmatched: 7. CDR3 DNA sequence: TGTGCCAGCAGCTCTAGCGGGACGGGGGAAGATACGCAGTATTTT. As protein: CASSSSGTGEDTQYF. Filled out from reference TRBV7-2 and TRBJ2-3, the complete variable domain reads GAGVSQSPSNKVTEKGKDVELRCDPISGHTALYWYRQSLGQGLEFLIYFQGNSAPDKSGLPSDRFSAERTGGSVSTLTIQRTQQEDSAVYLCASSSSGTGEDTQYFGPGTRLTVL.

This clonotype appeared a few times. The chain recombines TRBV5-1 with TRBJ1-2; a possible D gene is TRBD1 (5 bases). CDR1 SGHRS and CDR2 YFSETQ come from the germline V gene. V was trimmed by 0 bases and J by 7 bases, leaving 16 bases between them. The CDR3 has 15 residues. For the CDR3, the DNA is TGCGCCAGCAGCTTGGTCCCCAGGGACGGCGGTGGCTACACCTTC. Amino acid sequence: CASSLVPRDGGGYTF. Using reference TRBV5-1 and TRBJ1-2 for the parts outside the CDR3, the full variable domain is KAGVTQTPRYLIKTRGQQVTLSCSPISGHRSVSWYQQTPGQGLQFLFEYFSETQRNKGNFPGRFSGRQFSNSRSEMNVSTLELGDSALYLCASSLVPRDGGGYTFGSGTRLTVV.

In this sample, this clonotype turned up a few times. The rearrangement uses TRBV20-1 and TRBJ1-1, with D uncertain. The V gene's germline CDR1 is DFQATT and CDR2 SNEGSKA (reference sequence). This CDR3 is built from 13 residues. The germline V and J ends were trimmed by 6 bases and 1 base, with 12 bases remaining between them. CDR3 sequence reads: CSAKTKGNTEAFF. DNA of the CDR3: TGCAGTGCAAAGACGAAGGGGAACACTGAAGCTTTCTTT.

This clonotype was found a few times. The J gene is TRBJ1-2, the V gene TRBV30; 9 bases map to TRBD1. The ends lost 1 base at V and 4 bases at J; junction bases unmatched: 10. CDR1 and CDR2 from the germline V gene are GTSNPN and SVGIG (reference sequence). This CDR3 region has 16 residues. The CDR3 loop is CAWSASNRGRAYGYTF. CDR3 in DNA: TGTGCCTGGAGTGCTAGCAACAGGGGGCGCGCCTATGGCTACACCTTC.

This clonotype was detected many times. This chain links TRBV12-3 or TRBV12-4 with TRBJ1-5; no clear D. The CDR3 sequence is 14 residues long. Trimming left V 0 bases short and J 7 bases short, with 10 bases between. The CDR3 protein is CASSLALVGQPQHF. CDR3 DNA: TGTGCCAGCAGTTTAGCGCTGGTCGGCCAGCCCCAGCATTTT.

This clonotype has a count of ten or more. The CDR3 region has the DNA TGTGCCAGCAGCTTACATAGGAGCGGGGGGGGCCACAATGAGCAGTTCTTC. Translating it yields CASSLHRSGGGHNEQFF. The chain recombines TRBV7-2 with TRBJ2-1; 10 nucleotides match TRBD2. V was pared by 2 bases and J by 5 bases, with 9 bases of the junction left unmatched. The CDR3 has 17 residues. Looked up from germline, CDR1 is SGHTA and CDR2 is FQGNSA.

This clonotype showed up many times. J is TRBJ2-7 and V is TRBV6-2 or TRBV6-3, with a tentative D call TRBD1 (5 bases). This CDR3 region has 14 residues. V was cut by 2 bases and J by 6 bases, with 14 bases left in between. CDR1 and CDR2 (germline): MNHEY, SVGEGT. The CDR3 reads CASSYGPQVPEQYF. The CDR3 region has the DNA TGTGCCAGCAGTTACGGTCCACAGGTCCCCGAGCAGTACTTC.